This TCR beta chain was sequenced in a study of cytomegalovirus exposure and HLA in healthy donors. Whole-study findings and limits: As confirmed in vitro, a few CMV-associated chains were specific for CMV antigens. Cytomegalovirus association was assigned to approximately 180 TCR beta chains.

This clone was seen only once. Its antigen is unknown. Using immunoSEQ multiplex PCR, the repertoire was profiled, and TCRdb retains in-frame clones only, with some absent. The sample lists some 76,000 clones; 94% were seen once. CDR3 length equals 15 residues. With V trimmed by 3 bases and J by 6 bases, 10 bases remained unmatched. From germline, CDR1 is SGDLS and CDR2 YYNGEE. This clonotype originated in a woman aged 18-35 years in good health and CMV-seropositive. What was sequenced was PBMCs. The V gene is TRBV9, the J gene TRBJ1-2; 8 nucleotides agree with TRBD1. The CDR3 loop is CASSAQTGEIDGYTF. In DNA form, the CDR3 reads TGTGCCAGCAGCGCGCAGACAGGGGAAATAGATGGCTACACCTTC.